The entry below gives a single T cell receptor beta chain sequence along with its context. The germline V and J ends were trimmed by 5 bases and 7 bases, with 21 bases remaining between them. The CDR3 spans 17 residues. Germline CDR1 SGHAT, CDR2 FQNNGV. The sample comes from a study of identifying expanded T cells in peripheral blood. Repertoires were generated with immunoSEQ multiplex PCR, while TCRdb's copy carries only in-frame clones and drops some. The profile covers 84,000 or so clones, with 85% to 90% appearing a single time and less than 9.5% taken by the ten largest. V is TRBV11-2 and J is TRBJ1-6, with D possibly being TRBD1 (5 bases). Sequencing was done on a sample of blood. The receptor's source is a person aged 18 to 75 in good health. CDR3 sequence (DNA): TGTGCCAGCAGCCAACCGATCCGGGACTTCAGCAATTCACCCCTCCACTTT. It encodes CASSQPIRDFSNSPLHF.